The 17 T cell receptor beta chains below all came from one sample that was sequenced in a study of blood T cells in healthy people across ages. The authors ran a second PCR of 7 to 11 cycles using a sample-barcoded 5' primer and a J-beta primer mix. MiXCR, applied by TCRdb to the 5' RACE reads, yields one record per CDR3 protein. Among 910,000 or so distinct CDR3 sequences listed, about 51% were seen once. Sequencing was done on a sample of blood. These receptors originate from a woman aged 60-75 years in good health.

This chain connects TRBV7-2 to TRBJ2-7; 14 nucleotides align to TRBD2. Germline values: CDR1 SGHTA, CDR2 FQGNSA. V lost 6 bases, J lost 2 bases, and 6 bases stayed unmatched. The CDR3 runs to 16 residues. CDR3 sequence (DNA): TGTGCCAGCAGTGTAGGGACTAGCGGGAGAGCCTACGAGCAGTACTTC. Translation gives CASSVGTSGRAYEQYF. Looking up the rest from reference TRBV7-2 and TRBJ2-7 gives the full variable domain: GAGVSQSPSNKVTEKGKDVELRCDPISGHTALYWYRQSLGQGLEFLIYFQGNSAPDKSGLPSDRFSAERTGGSVSTLTIQRTQQEDSAVYLCASSVGTSGRAYEQYFGPGTRLTVT.

As regards this clonotype: One end of the junction varies from germline; a read error may be responsible. This chain connects TRBV12-3 or TRBV12-4 to TRBJ1-2; D is undetermined. The CDR3 totals 13 residues. CDR3 region: CANSQTSNYGYTF. The CDR3 coding sequence is TGTGCCAACAGTCAAACAAGCAACTATGGCTACACCTTC.

This chain links TRBV20-1 with TRBJ2-7, with unresolved D. CDR3 length: 12 amino acids. The V gene's germline CDR1 is DFQATT and CDR2 SNEGSKA (reference sequence). Trimming took 3 bases from V and 1 from J, leaving 7 bases between them. As DNA, the CDR3 is TGCAGTGCTAGCGGCGTTTCCTACGAGCAGTACTTC. This translates into CSASGVSYEQYF.

This clonotype appeared a few times. V gene TRBV7-2 combines with J gene TRBJ2-1; D remains unclear. CDR3 size: 11 residues. Per the germline V gene, CDR1 is SGHTA and CDR2 is FQGNSA. The germline V and J ends were trimmed by 4 bases and 12 bases, with 10 bases remaining between them. The CDR3 loop is CASSSNWGQFF. CDR3 nucleotide sequence: TGTGCCAGCAGCTCGAATTGGGGGCAGTTCTTC. Drawing the rest from reference TRBV7-2 and TRBJ2-1, the complete variable domain is GAGVSQSPSNKVTEKGKDVELRCDPISGHTALYWYRQSLGQGLEFLIYFQGNSAPDKSGLPSDRFSAERTGGSVSTLTIQRTQQEDSAVYLCASSSNWGQFFGPGTRLTVL.

This chain joins TRBV3-1 and TRBJ2-3; D unresolved. Germline V gene lookup returns CDR1 LGHDT and CDR2 YNNKEL (reference sequence). The CDR3 runs to 11 residues. Trimming left V 8 bases short and J 0 bases short, with 3 bases between. The CDR3 sequence is CASASTDTQYF. The CDR3 nucleotides are TGTGCCAGCGCTAGCACAGATACGCAGTATTTT.

V usage is TRBV29-1 and J usage is TRBJ1-1, with unresolved D. Germline CDR1 reads SQVTM; CDR2 reads ANQGSEA. This CDR3 spans 13 amino acids. V dropped 4 bases and J dropped 4 bases, with 13 bases sitting between them. The CDR3 loop is CSVAPQGPTEAFF. CDR3 nucleotide sequence: TGCAGCGTTGCCCCCCAAGGCCCCACTGAAGCTTTCTTT. The whole variable domain, remainder taken from reference TRBV29-1 and TRBJ1-1, is SAVISQKPSRDICQRGTSLTIQCQVDSQVTMMFWYRQQPGQSLTLIATANQGSEATYESGFVIDKFPISRPNLTFSTLTVSNMSPEDSSIYLCSVAPQGPTEAFFGQGTRLTVV.

This clonotype was counted only a few times. This sequence joins TRBV7-9 and TRBJ1-4; 7 nucleotides match TRBD1. CDR3 length: 15 residues. The germline V gene has CDR1 SEHNR and CDR2 FQNEAQ (reference sequence). Trimming at V came to 7 bases and at J to 10 bases, leaving 15 bases not matched to a gene. CDR3 sequence reads: CASNNIDREDGKLFF. CDR3 bases: TGTGCCAGCAACAACATCGACAGGGAAGACGGAAAACTGTTTTTT.

The rearrangement links TRBV7-2 to TRBJ2-7; D uncertain. The CDR3 runs to 14 residues. The germline CDR1 and CDR2 sequences are SGHTA and FQGNSA. The V end was cut by 3 bases, the J end by 0 bases, with 9 bases between. CDR3 protein: CASSFSITSYEQYF. In nucleotides, the CDR3 is TGTGCCAGCAGCTTCTCAATTACCTCCTACGAGCAGTACTTC. The full variable domain, rest sourced from reference TRBV7-2 and TRBJ2-7, is GAGVSQSPSNKVTEKGKDVELRCDPISGHTALYWYRQSLGQGLEFLIYFQGNSAPDKSGLPSDRFSAERTGGSVSTLTIQRTQQEDSAVYLCASSFSITSYEQYFGPGTRLTVT.

The CDR3 nucleotides are TGTGCCAGCTCAGTGACAGTACAAGAGACCCAGTACTTC. It yields the protein CASSVTVQETQYF. The rearrangement joins TRBV18 to TRBJ2-5; a possible D gene is TRBD1 (5 bases). Trimming stripped 5 bases from V and 2 bases from J, with 9 bases between. The CDR3 runs to 13 residues. The germline V gene has CDR1 KGHSH and CDR2 LQKENI.

V is TRBV5-1 and J is TRBJ2-1; D might be TRBD2 (6 bases). The CDR3 loop spans 17 amino acids. The germline V gene has CDR1 SGHRS and CDR2 YFSETQ. The germline V and J ends were trimmed by 2 bases and 0 bases, with 15 bases remaining between them. In nucleotides, the CDR3 is TGCGCCAGCAGCTTATTCCCTCGGGACTCCTCCTACAATGAGCAGTTCTTC. Encoded protein: CASSLFPRDSSYNEQFF.

This clonotype was detected only a few times. The J gene is TRBJ1-1, the V gene TRBV4-1; TRBD1 is a possible D gene (6 bases). Trimming removed 5 bases from V and 0 bases from J, with 10 bases in between. Germline V gene sequence: CDR1 MGHRA, CDR2 YSYEKL. CDR3 size: 14 residues. CDR3 sequence reads: CASSTYRVNTEAFF. The DNA for the CDR3 is TGCGCCAGCAGCACCTACAGGGTGAACACTGAAGCTTTCTTT.

CDR3 protein: CASSQDLDSGSASYNEQYF. The CDR3 DNA reads as TGCGCCAGCAGCCAAGATCTCGACAGCGGGAGCGCCTCCTACAATGAGCAGTACTTC. The rearrangement uses TRBV4-3 and TRBJ2-1; TRBD2 matches 8 bases. The end of the DNA is better explained by TRBJ2-7, so the J call may be wrong. From germline, CDR1 is LGHNA and CDR2 YSLEER. This CDR3 spans 19 amino acids.

The gene calls are TRBV20-1 and TRBJ2-5, with D possibly TRBD1 on 7 matching bases. Germline CDR1 DFQATT, CDR2 SNEGSKA (reference sequence). V was clipped by 8 bases and J by 11 bases, with 21 bases between them. The CDR3 runs to 12 residues. CDR3 DNA: TGCAGTCTACCAGGGGGGTGGAATGAGCAGTACTTC. It codes for CSLPGGWNEQYF.

This clonotype showed up many times. The chain joins TRBV7-9 to TRBJ2-7; D gene unclear. Germline V CDR1 and CDR2: SEHNR, FQNEAQ (reference sequence). Trimming stripped 5 bases from V and 0 bases from J, with 2 bases between. This CDR3 contains 11 residues. The CDR3 loop reads CASSNSYEQYF. The CDR3 DNA follows: TGTGCCAGCAGCAACTCCTACGAGCAGTACTTC.

The chain carries TRBV29-1 and TRBJ1-1, with D uncertain. CDR1 and CDR2 (germline): SQVTM, ANQGSEA. The germline V and J ends were trimmed by 2 bases and 6 bases, with 19 bases remaining between them. The CDR3 is 15 residues long. The CDR3 is CSVEILRSEGSEAFF. The CDR3 bases are TGCAGCGTTGAAATTCTGCGTTCTGAGGGCTCTGAAGCTTTCTTT.

The chain carries TRBV27 and TRBJ2-5; D is perhaps TRBD1 (6 bases). V was cut by 6 bases and J by 11 bases, with 19 bases left in between. CDR3 length equals 13 residues. Germline CDR1 is MNHEY and CDR2 is SMNVEV (reference sequence). In DNA, the CDR3 is TGTGCCAGCAGACAGGGTCTGGGCAATGAGCAGTACTTC. Residues: CASRQGLGNEQYF.

The V and J genes are TRBV12-3 or TRBV12-4 and TRBJ2-5; 8 nucleotides agree with TRBD2. V was pared by 6 bases and J by 5 bases, with 5 bases of the junction left unmatched. The CDR3 consists of 13 residues. The CDR3 DNA reads as TGTGCCAGCAGGGCAGCGGGAGCTGAGACCCAGTACTTC. This translates into CASRAAGAETQYF.